Listed here are 5 T cell receptor beta chains from one sample, sequenced in a study of T cell responses to AZD1222 COVID-19 vaccine. TCRdb's copy holds only in-frame clones and misses some; the assay was immunoSEQ multiplex PCR. The sample consists of 250,000 to 300,000 clones, 90% to 95% of them appearing once. This material consisted of peripheral blood, taken 28 days after the second AZD1222 dose. Receptors originate from an adult who received the AZD1222 COVID-19 vaccine.

This chain uses TRBV6-5 with TRBJ2-7, with D maybe TRBD1 (5 bases). The germline V and J ends were trimmed by 6 bases and 1 base, with 10 bases remaining between them. There are 13 residues in the CDR3. Germline loops: CDR1 MNHEY, CDR2 SVGAGI. CDR3 loop: CASRLDNSYEQYF. CDR3 nucleotide sequence: TGTGCCAGCAGGCTGGACAATTCCTACGAGCAGTACTTC.

This chain connects TRBV6-5 to TRBJ1-6; unclear D gene. Germline CDR1 and CDR2: MNHEY and SVGAGI. Trimming took off 6 bases at V and 5 bases at J, with 11 bases between the two ends. This CDR3 has 14 residues. The CDR3 nucleotides read TGTGCCAGCAGACTAGACGGAAATAATTCACCCCTCCACTTT. Protein sequence: CASRLDGNNSPLHF.

The CDR3 reads CASSEEFRLGYNEQFF. The CDR3 nucleotides read TGTGCCAGCAGTGAAGAATTCCGTTTGGGATACAATGAGCAGTTCTTC. The V call is TRBV6-1, the J call TRBJ2-1, with unresolved D. The CDR3 loop spans 16 amino acids. The V end lost 1 base, the J end lost 4 bases, and 14 bases lay between the germline ends. Germline loops: CDR1 MNHNS, CDR2 SASEGT.

This chain joins TRBV7-9 and TRBJ2-5; perhaps TRBD2 as D (6 bases). The CDR3 contains 11 residues. The V gene lost 5 bases and the J gene lost 14 bases, with 15 bases spanning the gap. Germline V gene data show CDR1 as SEHNR and CDR2 as FQNEAQ (reference sequence). The CDR3 nucleotides read TGTGCCAGCAGCCAGATGCGGGACTTATACTTC. Translating it yields CASSQMRDLYF.

This chain links TRBV19 with TRBJ2-3, with a weak D call TRBD1 (6 bases). The V end lost 7 bases, the J end lost 7 bases, and 9 bases lay between the germline ends. In germline, CDR1 is LNHDA, CDR2 SQIVND (reference sequence). This CDR3 has 11 amino acids. CDR3: CASTGVNTQYF. As DNA, the CDR3 is TGTGCCAGTACAGGGGTTAATACGCAGTATTTT.